These 3 T cell receptor beta chains came from one sample sequenced in a study of cytomegalovirus exposure and HLA in healthy donors. This table comes from immunoSEQ multiplex PCR, and its TCRdb copy is limited to in-frame clones, with some not included. Here the sample spans about 63,000 clones, approximately 88% being singletons. The sequencing input was PBMCs. These receptors came from a woman younger than 35 in good health and CMV-seronegative.

The rearrangement joins TRBV19 to TRBJ2-7, with 9 bases identical to TRBD1. CDR1 is LNHDA and CDR2 is SQIVND in the germline V gene (reference sequence). CDR3 size: 15 residues. Trimming removed 3 bases from V and 2 bases from J; junction bases left unmatched: 5. CDR3 amino acids: CASSIYGDRAYEQYF. For the CDR3, the DNA is TGTGCCAGTAGTATTTATGGGGACAGGGCCTACGAGCAGTACTTC.

The rearrangement joins TRBV7-7 to TRBJ2-2; D gene uncertain. The CDR3 totals 13 residues. Per germline, CDR1 SSHAT and CDR2 FNYEAQ (reference sequence). Deletions cut 2 bases from V and 7 bases from J, with 8 bases between. The CDR3 reads CASSLLFVGELFF. Written as DNA, the CDR3 is TGTGCCAGCAGCTTACTTTTCGTCGGGGAGCTGTTTTTT.

The chain carries TRBV11-1 and TRBJ2-2, with 10 nucleotides matching TRBD2. Germline V gene data show CDR1 as SGHAT and CDR2 as FQDESV (reference sequence). After removal of 7 bases from V and 1 base from J, the junction contained 12 bases not matched to a gene. The CDR3 runs to 18 residues. Here the CDR3 DNA reads TGTGCCAGCAAGCCGGGACTAGGACTAGCGGTGAACACCGGGGAGCTGTTTTTT. Its translation: CASKPGLGLAVNTGELFF.